A selection of T cell receptor beta chains follows, all from one sample in a study of T cell responses to AZD1222 COVID-19 vaccine. Clones were sequenced by immunoSEQ multiplex PCR, and TCRdb holds only the in-frame ones, with some missing. The data hold fewer than 120,000 clones, with roughly 92% observed a single time. Sample: peripheral blood, taken on day 0 of AZD1222 vaccination. The receptors originated from an adult in good health. The CDR3 runs from the conserved cysteine through the conserved F or W. The D gene is left open where the match is weak. For some rows the clone size is stated as once, few or many, or as a class when expanded; others skip it.

V gene,clone size,J gene,D gene,CDR3 protein,CDR3 DNA
TRBV3-1/TRBV3-2,-,TRBJ1-4,-,CASSQVLGLQSATNEKLFF,TGTGCCAGCAGCCAAGTCTTAGGATTGCAGTCAGCAACTAATGAAAAACTGTTTTTT
TRBV6-1,-,TRBJ2-3,TRBD2,CASSELAGEFTDTQYF,TGTGCCAGCAGTGAACTAGCGGGGGAGTTCACAGATACGCAGTATTTT
TRBV10-1,-,TRBJ2-2,TRBD2,CASSERKSGLASPGELFF,TGCGCCAGCAGTGAAAGGAAATCAGGACTAGCGTCTCCCGGGGAGCTGTTTTTT
TRBV5-3,-,TRBJ1-5,-,CARSPCRRGRQPQHF,TGTGCCAGAAGTCCTTGCCGCAGGGGCCGGCAGCCCCAGCATTTT
TRBV5-1,-,TRBJ2-1,TRBD2,CASSWTSGVSYNEQFF,TGCGCCAGCAGCTGGACTAGCGGGGTCTCCTACAATGAGCAGTTCTTC
TRBV24-1,-,TRBJ2-7,-,CATSPGTTYEQYF,TGTGCCACCAGTCCGGGGACCACCTACGAGCAGTACTTC
TRBV7-9,-,TRBJ1-2,TRBD1,CASSPGGQGYGYTF,TGTGCCAGCAGCCCCGGGGGACAGGGATATGGCTACACCTTC
TRBV9,once,TRBJ2-1,TRBD2,CASSVGTSVLNEQFF,TGTGCCAGCAGCGTAGGGACTAGCGTACTGAATGAGCAGTTCTTC
TRBV6-5,few,TRBJ1-5,-,CASTNEDSFYQPQHF,TGTGCCAGCACCAACGAGGACAGTTTCTACCAGCCCCAGCATTTT
TRBV15,-,TRBJ1-1,-,CATSRDRGSLEAFF,TGTGCCACCAGCAGAGACAGGGGCAGCCTTGAAGCTTTCTTT
TRBV3-1/TRBV3-2,-,TRBJ1-6,-,CASSQAPRAANSPLHF,TGTGCCAGCAGCCAAGCCCCCAGGGCCGCGAATTCACCCCTCCACTTT
TRBV9,-,TRBJ2-1,-,CASSVERGSYNEQFF,TGTGCCAGCAGCGTAGAGAGGGGTTCTTACAATGAGCAGTTCTTC
TRBV6-4,-,TRBJ1-1,-,CASSRQENTEAFF,TGTGCCAGCTCCCGACAGGAGAACACTGAAGCTTTCTTT
TRBV28,-,TRBJ1-1,-,CASRPTKAGTEAFF,TGTGCCAGCAGGCCGACCAAAGCGGGAACTGAAGCTTTCTTT
TRBV19,-,TRBJ1-2,-,CASSMVRGPTYGYTF,TGTGCCAGTAGTATGGTTAGAGGTCCCACCTATGGCTACACCTTC
TRBV4-2,-,TRBJ2-7,-,CASSSGREQYF,TGTGCCAGCAGTTCCGGGCGCGAGCAGTACTTC
TRBV2,-,TRBJ1-1,TRBD1,CASGRDRNMNTEAFF,TGTGCCAGCGGAAGGGACAGAAACATGAACACTGAAGCTTTCTTT
TRBV11-2,-,TRBJ2-1,-,CASSLGYNEQFF,TGTGCCAGCAGCTTGGGATACAATGAGCAGTTCTTC